This TCR beta chain was obtained from a study of human T cells and chemical hapten exposure (dated by TCRdb to the early 2020s). As for the study more broadly: For sensitization, 2% DPC in acetone was applied to a roughly 2 cm by roughly 2 cm area of upper inner arm skin. Blood was sampled from patients pre-sensitization (week 0) and at 2, 6 and about 24 weeks after DPC sensitization. Peripheral blood TCR repertoire changes were tracked in vivo in alopecia patients during primary and secondary sensitization to the hapten diphenylcyclopropenone (DPC). Throughout the study period of approximately 23 weeks, patients also received therapeutic DPC doses to the scalp every week. Libraries were pooled for sequencing, and per-sample TCR yields varied mainly because of small differences in library volumes within the pool. The mostly female patient cohort included alopecia areata with under or over 50% scalp involvement, alopecia totalis and alopecia universalis. Patch testing was performed on the upper back with Finn chambers containing 0.01% DPC, and the patch tests were scored after 6 days according to International Contact Dermatitis Research Group standards. For TCR sequencing, blood came from about 29 alopecia patients at anywhere from one to four time points (pre-sensitization, 2, 6 and 24 weeks). Beyond this particular receptor, the publication reports: Because all patients had alopecia, a presumed autoimmune disease, the immune response of the patients might differ from that of healthy individuals. Expanded TCRs formed significantly more large CDR3 similarity clusters than pre-sensitization or healthy control sets, consistent with antigen-driven responses. Repeated subsampling changed both the strength of the expansion versus patch-test correlation and the threshold at which the correlation became significant. A positive correlation was found between the number of PT1 expanded TCRs and patch test score, with significance reached at thresholds 8, 16 and 32 but not 4. DPC sensitization did not change how many TCRs were above 1 in 1000 frequency, and no evidence was found of alterations in global repertoire structure.

CDR1 and CDR2 (SGHRS, YFSETQ) derive from the germline V gene. Here V drops 5 bases and J drops 2 bases, and the junction holds 7 bases not matched to any gene. CDR3 length: 15 amino acids, cysteine to phenylalanine. Only the CDR3 region is kept as DNA, spanning 45 bases read in frame from base 1. On this clonotype: The antigen this receptor binds is unknown. No per-base quality is available; no much larger clone lies one base away.

This specimen's time point label, interpreted: pre-sensitization, week 0. In the paper's terms, the treatment or condition label means: therapeutic diphenylcyclopropenone sensitization with weekly scalp DPC. Blood at each patch-test visit was drawn before the patch test was applied. To be eligible, patients had to be aged 18 to 70, diagnosed with alopecia and judged suitable for DPC therapy, while pregnant patients were excluded. Unfractionated whole blood was collected in Tempus Blood RNA tubes, and total RNA was extracted from that blood. The method was RACE. The reads were generated on a NextSeq 500. Library preparation attached unique molecular identifiers to individual cDNA molecules for quantitative, reproducible TCR counting. For every blood RNA sample, sequencing covered both the TCR alpha and TCR beta chains. Regarding the original processing steps: Samples had a median of roughly 100,000 TCRs, with a range from roughly 20,000 to 690,600. V, J and CDR3 annotation of the TCR reads was carried out using the Decombinator software suite. To make PS versus PT1 abundance plots, every sample was subsampled to the same number of TCRs (28,000). Expanded TCRs were defined as absent before sensitization and observed at least eight times at the 2-week time point. TCRdb trimmed public reads at Q25 via fastp, called clones via MiXCR and kept in-frame beta chains. All rows with the same CDR3 protein become a single entry with the most common DNA and genes. Here the V and J calls rest on TCRdb's processing, not on the authors' analysis. The sample table shows 280,000 or so distinct CDR3 sequences, and roughly 7.7% are seen once. The ten biggest clones cover more than 0.95% of the sample.

The sequence is built from TRBV5-1 and TRBJ2-7; 10 middle bases align to TRBD2. This sample comprised whole blood, obtained in connection with sensitization to the hapten diphenylcyclopropenone (DPC). This clonotype originated in a man aged 18 to 29 with alopecia areata. Some clones in this sample may be carry-over from other donors' samples. The nucleotides are TGCGCCAGCAGGGCTCTAGCGGGGGAGACCTACGAGCAGTACTTC. This translates into CASRALAGETYEQYF.